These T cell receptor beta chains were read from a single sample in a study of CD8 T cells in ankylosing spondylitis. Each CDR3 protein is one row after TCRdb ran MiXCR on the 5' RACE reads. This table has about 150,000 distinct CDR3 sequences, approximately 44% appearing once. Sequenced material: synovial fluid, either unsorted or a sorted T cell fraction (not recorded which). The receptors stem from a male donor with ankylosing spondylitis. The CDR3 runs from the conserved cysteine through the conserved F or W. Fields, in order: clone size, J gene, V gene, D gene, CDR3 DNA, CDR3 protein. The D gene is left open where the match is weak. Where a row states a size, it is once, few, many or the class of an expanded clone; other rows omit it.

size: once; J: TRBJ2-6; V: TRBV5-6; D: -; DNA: TGTGCCAGCAGCTTGGTATGGGGGGCCTCTGGGGCCAACGTCCTGACTTTC; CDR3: CASSLVWGASGANVLTF
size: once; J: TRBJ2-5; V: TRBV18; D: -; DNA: TGTGCCAGCTCACCACTAGCGGACTACCAAGAGACCCAGTACTTC; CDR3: CASSPLADYQETQYF
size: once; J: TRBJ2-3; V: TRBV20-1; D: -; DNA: TGCAGTGCTAGAGATTACCGGGAACGACTCACAGATACGCAGTATTTT; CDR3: CSARDYRERLTDTQYF
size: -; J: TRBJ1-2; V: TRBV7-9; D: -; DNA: TGTGCCAGCAGCTTAGCGGGAGCTAACTATGGCTACACCTTC; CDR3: CASSLAGANYGYTF
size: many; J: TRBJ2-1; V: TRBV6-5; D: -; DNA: TGTGCCAGCAGTTACGTCACAGTTAGCTCCTACAATGAGCAGTTCTTC; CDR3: CASSYVTVSSYNEQFF
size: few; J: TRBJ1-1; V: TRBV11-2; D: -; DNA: TGTGCCAGCAGCTCCTGGACGGCCGAAGCTTTCTTT; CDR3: CASSSWTAEAFF
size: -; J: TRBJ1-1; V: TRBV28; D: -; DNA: TGTGCCAGCAGCGCGGAGGGGAGATTATTGACTGAAGCTTTCTTT; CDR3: CASSAEGRLLTEAFF
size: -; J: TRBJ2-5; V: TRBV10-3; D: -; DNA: TGTGCCATCAGTGGGGACATTGGGGCGACCCAGTACTTC; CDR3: CAISGDIGATQYF
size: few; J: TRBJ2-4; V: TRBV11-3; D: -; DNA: TGTGCCAGCAGCTTAGAGGCGGGGAGTCTCATGGAAAACATTCAGTACTTC; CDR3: CASSLEAGSLMENIQYF
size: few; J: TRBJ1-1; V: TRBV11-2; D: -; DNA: TGTGCCAGCAGCTTAGGGCACAGGGTTACCACTGAAGCTTTCTTT; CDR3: CASSLGHRVTTEAFF
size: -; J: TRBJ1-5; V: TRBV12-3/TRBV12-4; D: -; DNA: TGTGCCAGCAGTTTTCGGCTCCTTAGCAATCAGCCCCAGCATTTT; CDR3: CASSFRLLSNQPQHF
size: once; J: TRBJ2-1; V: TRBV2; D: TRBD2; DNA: TGTGCCAGCAGTGGGACTAGCGGGGGGAATGAGCAGTTCTTC; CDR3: CASSGTSGGNEQFF
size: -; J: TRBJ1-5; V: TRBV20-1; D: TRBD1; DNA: TGCGCGGGTGGGACAGGGGGTCGGGGGAATCAGCCCCAGCATTTT; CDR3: CAGGTGGRGNQPQHF
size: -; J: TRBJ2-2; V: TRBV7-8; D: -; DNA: TGTGCCAGCACCCCACGGGAACCAACCGGGGAGCTGTTTTTT; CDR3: CASTPREPTGELFF
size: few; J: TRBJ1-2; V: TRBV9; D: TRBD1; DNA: TGTGCCAGCAGCCTCGGCAGGACAGGGTTACGCTACACCTTC; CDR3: CASSLGRTGLRYTF
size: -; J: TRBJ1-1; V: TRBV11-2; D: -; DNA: TGTGCCAGCAGCTTAGTTCCTCGGACAGCGAACACTGAAGCTTTCTTT; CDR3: CASSLVPRTANTEAFF
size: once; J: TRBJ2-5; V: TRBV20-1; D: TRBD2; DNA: TGCAGTGCTAGATCCGCGAGCGGGGGGGCCGCAGAGACCCAGTACTTC; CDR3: CSARSASGGAAETQYF
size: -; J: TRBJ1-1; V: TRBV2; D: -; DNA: TGTGCCAGGGGGGCAGGGCGGACTGAAGCTTTCTTT; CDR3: CARGAGRTEAFF
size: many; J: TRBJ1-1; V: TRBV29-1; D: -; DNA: TGCAGCGTGGGACGGATGAACACTGAAGCTTTCTTT; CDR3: CSVGRMNTEAFF
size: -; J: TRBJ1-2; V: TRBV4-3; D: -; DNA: TGCGCCAGCAGCCAAGAGGCAGTATATGGCTACACCTTC; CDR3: CASSQEAVYGYTF
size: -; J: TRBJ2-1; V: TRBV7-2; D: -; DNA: TGTGCCAGCAGCTTAGCCGAAGACGGAAGCTCCTACAATGAGCAGTTCTTC; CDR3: CASSLAEDGSSYNEQFF
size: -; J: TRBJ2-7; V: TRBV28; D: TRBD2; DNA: TGTGCCAGCAGCTTCGGACTAGCGGCCTCCTACGAGCAGTACTTC; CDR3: CASSFGLAASYEQYF
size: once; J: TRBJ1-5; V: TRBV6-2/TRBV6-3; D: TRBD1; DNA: TGTGCCAGCAGTTGGACAGGGTTAAGATCTCAGCCCCAGCATTTT; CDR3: CASSWTGLRSQPQHF
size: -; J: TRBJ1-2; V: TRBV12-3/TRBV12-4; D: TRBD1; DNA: TGTGCCAGCAGGCGGACAGGGACTCCGGACTATGGCTACACCTTC; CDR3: CASRRTGTPDYGYTF
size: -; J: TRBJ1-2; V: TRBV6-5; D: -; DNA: TGTGCCAGCAGTTACGACGAGGCTAACTATGGCTACACCTTC; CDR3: CASSYDEANYGYTF
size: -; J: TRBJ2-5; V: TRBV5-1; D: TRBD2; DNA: TGCGCCAGCAGGAAAACCGGGACTAGCGTAGAGACCCAGTACTTC; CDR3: CASRKTGTSVETQYF
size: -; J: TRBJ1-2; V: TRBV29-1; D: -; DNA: TGCAGCGTCAGACTTCCCCGGACTGAAAGCTATGGCTACACCTTC; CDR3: CSVRLPRTESYGYTF
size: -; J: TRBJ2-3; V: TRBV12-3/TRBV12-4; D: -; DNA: TGTGCCAGCAGTTTCGCGGGGCCCACAGATACGCAGTATTTT; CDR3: CASSFAGPTDTQYF
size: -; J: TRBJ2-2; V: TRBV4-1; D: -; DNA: TGCGCCAGCACCCCCGATCGCCGTGACAGTCCGAGTCCCGGGGAGCTGTTTTTT; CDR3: CASTPDRRDSPSPGELFF
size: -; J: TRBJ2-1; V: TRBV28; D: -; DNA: TGTGCCAGCAGTTACGGACTACACCTTAGGGGTGAGCAGTTCTTC; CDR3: CASSYGLHLRGEQFF
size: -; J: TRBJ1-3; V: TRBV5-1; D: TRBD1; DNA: TGCGCCAGCAGCTATGGACAGGTCTTCTCTGGAAACACCATATATTTT; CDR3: CASSYGQVFSGNTIYF
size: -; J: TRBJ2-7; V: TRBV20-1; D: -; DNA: TGCAGTGCTAGAAGCTCTAGCTCCTACGAGCAGTACTTC; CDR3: CSARSSSSYEQYF
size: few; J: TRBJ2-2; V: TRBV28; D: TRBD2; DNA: TGTGCCAGCGGACTAGCGGGCGACACCGGGGAGCTGTTTTTT; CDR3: CASGLAGDTGELFF
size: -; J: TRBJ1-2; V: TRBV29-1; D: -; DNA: TGCAGCGTTGAGGGGACGATTAACTATGGCTACACCTTC; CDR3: CSVEGTINYGYTF
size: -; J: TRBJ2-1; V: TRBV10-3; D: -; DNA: TGTGCCATCAGACCCGGGGCTAGGGGACACCCTCACAATGAGCAGTTCTTC; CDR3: CAIRPGARGHPHNEQFF
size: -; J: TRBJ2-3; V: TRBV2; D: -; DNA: TGTGCCAGCAGTGAGCGAGGGGTGGGACCTACGCAGTATTTT; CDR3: CASSERGVGPTQYF
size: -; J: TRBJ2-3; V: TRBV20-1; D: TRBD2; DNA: TGCAGTGGGGACTACATCGGCTATAGCACAGATACGCAGTATTTT; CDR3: CSGDYIGYSTDTQYF
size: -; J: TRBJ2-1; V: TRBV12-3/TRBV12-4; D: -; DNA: TGTGCCAGCACCTTGGGCGGGGGCACCTACAATGAGCAGTTCTTC; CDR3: CASTLGGGTYNEQFF
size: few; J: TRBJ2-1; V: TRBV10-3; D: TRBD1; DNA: TGTGCCACCTCCACAGGGGTTTACAATGAGCAGTTCTTC; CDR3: CATSTGVYNEQFF
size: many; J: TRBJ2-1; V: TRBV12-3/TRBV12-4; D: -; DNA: TGTGCCAGCAGCTCGGTGGGGAGTTACAATGAGCAGTTCTTC; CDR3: CASSSVGSYNEQFF
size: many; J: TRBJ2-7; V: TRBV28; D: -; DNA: TGTGCCAGCAGTTTTGAGCTAGAGCTAAACGAGCAGTACTTC; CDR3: CASSFELELNEQYF
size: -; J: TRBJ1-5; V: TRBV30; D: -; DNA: TGTGCCTGGAGTGTCTACAATCAGCCCCAGCATTTT; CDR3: CAWSVYNQPQHF
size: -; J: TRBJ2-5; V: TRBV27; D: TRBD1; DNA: TGTGCCAGCAGCCCATGGACAGGGGGCGGGGAGACCCAGTACTTC; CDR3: CASSPWTGGGETQYF
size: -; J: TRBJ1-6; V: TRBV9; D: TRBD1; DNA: TGTGCCAGCAGCGGGACAGGCGAGGGTGATTCACCCCTCCACTTT; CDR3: CASSGTGEGDSPLHF
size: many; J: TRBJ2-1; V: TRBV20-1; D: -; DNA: TGCAGTACGCCGATGATCGGTCCGGGAAAGTATGAGCAGTTCTTC; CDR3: CSTPMIGPGKYEQFF
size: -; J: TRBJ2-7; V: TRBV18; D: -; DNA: TGTGCCAGCTCACCCGCTCGGTACGAGCAGTACTTC; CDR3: CASSPARYEQYF
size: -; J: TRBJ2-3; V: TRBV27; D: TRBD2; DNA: TGTGCCAGGAATCGGGGGGGCCCTACAGATACGCAGTATTTT; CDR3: CARNRGGPTDTQYF
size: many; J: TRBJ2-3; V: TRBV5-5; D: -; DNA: TGTGCCAGCAGCTTGTGGGAGACCCCGGAGGGAACAGATACGCAGTATTTT; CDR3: CASSLWETPEGTDTQYF
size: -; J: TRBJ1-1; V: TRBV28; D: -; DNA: TGTGCCAGCAGTTTAGGATCCTGGGGAGGGACTGAAGCTTTCTTT; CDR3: CASSLGSWGGTEAFF
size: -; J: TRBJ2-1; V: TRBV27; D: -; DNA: TGTGCCAGCAGTGACAGGAGCTCCTACAATGAGCAGTTCTTC; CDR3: CASSDRSSYNEQFF
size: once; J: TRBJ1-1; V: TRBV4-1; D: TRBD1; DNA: TGCGCCAGCAGCCTTCACAGGGGGTCGAACACTGAAGCTTTCTTT; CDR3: CASSLHRGSNTEAFF
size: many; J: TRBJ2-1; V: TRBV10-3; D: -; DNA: TGTGCCATCAGCGAGACTATAGATTACCCGTACAATGAGCAGTTCTTC; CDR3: CAISETIDYPYNEQFF
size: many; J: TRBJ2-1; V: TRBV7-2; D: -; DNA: TGTGCCAGCAGCCCAGAGGTAGCGGAAAATGAGCAGTTCTTC; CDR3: CASSPEVAENEQFF
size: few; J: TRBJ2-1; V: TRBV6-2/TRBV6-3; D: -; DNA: TGTGCCAGCAGTTACAGATCCCCCTCCTACAATGAGCAGTTCTTC; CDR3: CASSYRSPSYNEQFF
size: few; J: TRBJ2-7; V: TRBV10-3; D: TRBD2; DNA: TGTGCCATCAGTCCCGTATGGTCGGGGGGCTCCTACGAGCAGTACTTC; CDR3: CAISPVWSGGSYEQYF
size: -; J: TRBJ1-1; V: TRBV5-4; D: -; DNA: TGTGCCAGCAGAGAATCGGACAGACTGAACACTGAAGCTTTCTTT; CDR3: CASRESDRLNTEAFF
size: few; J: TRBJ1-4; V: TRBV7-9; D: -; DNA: TGTGCCAGCAGTTTAACCTCGTCTAATGAAAAACTGTTTTTT; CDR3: CASSLTSSNEKLFF
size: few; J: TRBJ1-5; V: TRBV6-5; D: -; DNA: TGTGCCAGCAGTTCCACAGGTCCGCATCAGCCCCAGCATTTT; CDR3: CASSSTGPHQPQHF